The clone carrying this TCR beta chain was observed many times. The antigen is unknown. A marrow graft followed busulfan-fludarabine conditioning, with cyclophosphamide on days +3 and +4. Libraries were prepared by immunoSEQ multiplex PCR; TCRdb keeps only in-frame clonotypes and omits some of them. The sample contains roughly 8,000 clones, none of them singletons. The record originates from a study of T cells after posttransplantation cyclophosphamide. The germline gives CDR1 SGHKS, CDR2 YYEKEE (reference sequence). The V gene end was trimmed by 3 bases and the J gene end by 5 bases; junction bases not matched to a gene: 5. The CDR3 contains 16 residues. Study outcomes and limitations: Later blood repertoires were often dominated by clones from the donor CD8+ memory compartment. TRB clonality was highly associated with recipient CMV seropositivity and reactivation.

This chain connects TRBV5-5 to TRBJ2-1; 13 positions agree with TRBD2. Sequencing used PBMCs, obtained after allogeneic stem cell transplant with posttransplant cyclophosphamide. This receptor was taken from a male patient aged 18-30 years who received an allogeneic stem cell transplant from an unrelated donor, was CMV-positive, and had acute and chronic GVHD. Part of the T cells may come from the graft donor. This chain's CDR3 is CASSSGLAGADNEQFF. For the CDR3, the DNA is TGTGCCAGCAGCTCCGGACTAGCGGGGGCAGACAATGAGCAGTTCTTC.